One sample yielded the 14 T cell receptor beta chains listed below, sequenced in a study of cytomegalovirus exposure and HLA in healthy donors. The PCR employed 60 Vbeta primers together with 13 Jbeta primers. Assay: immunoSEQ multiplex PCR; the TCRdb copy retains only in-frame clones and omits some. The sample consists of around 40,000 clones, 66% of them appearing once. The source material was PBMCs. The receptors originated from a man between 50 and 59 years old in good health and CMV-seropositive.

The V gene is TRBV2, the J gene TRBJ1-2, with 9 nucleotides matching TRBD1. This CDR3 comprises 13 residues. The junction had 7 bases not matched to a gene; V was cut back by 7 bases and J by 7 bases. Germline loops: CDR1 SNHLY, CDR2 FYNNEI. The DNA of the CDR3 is TGTGCCAGCAACCCCACAGGGGGCGGTGGCTACACCTTC. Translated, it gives CASNPTGGGGYTF.

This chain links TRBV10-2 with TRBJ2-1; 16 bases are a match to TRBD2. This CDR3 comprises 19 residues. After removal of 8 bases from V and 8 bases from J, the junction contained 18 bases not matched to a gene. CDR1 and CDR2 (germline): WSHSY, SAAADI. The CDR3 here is CASGDPGLAGGPNFHEQFF. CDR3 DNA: TGCGCCAGCGGGGACCCGGGACTAGCGGGGGGGCCGAACTTCCATGAGCAGTTCTTC.

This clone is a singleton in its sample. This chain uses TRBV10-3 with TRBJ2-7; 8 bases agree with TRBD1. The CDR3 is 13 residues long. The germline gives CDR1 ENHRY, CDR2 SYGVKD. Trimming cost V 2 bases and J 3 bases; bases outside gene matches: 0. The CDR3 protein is CAISEDRGYEQYF. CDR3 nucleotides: TGTGCCATCAGTGAGGACAGGGGCTACGAGCAGTACTTC.

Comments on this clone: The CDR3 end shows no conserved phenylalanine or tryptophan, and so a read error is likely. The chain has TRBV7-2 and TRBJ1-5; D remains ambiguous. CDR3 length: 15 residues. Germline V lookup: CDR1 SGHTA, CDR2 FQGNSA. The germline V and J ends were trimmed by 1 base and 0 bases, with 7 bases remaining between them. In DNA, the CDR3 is TGTGCCAGCAGCTTAGGTCCGTATAGCAATCAGCCCCAGCATGTT. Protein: CASSLGPYSNQPQHV.

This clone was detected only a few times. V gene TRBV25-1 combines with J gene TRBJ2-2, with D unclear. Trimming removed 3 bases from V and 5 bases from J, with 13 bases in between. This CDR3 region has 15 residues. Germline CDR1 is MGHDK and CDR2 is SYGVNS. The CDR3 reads CASSDPSLTTGELFF. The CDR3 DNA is TGTGCCAGCAGTGACCCCTCTCTCACAACCGGGGAGCTGTTTTTT.

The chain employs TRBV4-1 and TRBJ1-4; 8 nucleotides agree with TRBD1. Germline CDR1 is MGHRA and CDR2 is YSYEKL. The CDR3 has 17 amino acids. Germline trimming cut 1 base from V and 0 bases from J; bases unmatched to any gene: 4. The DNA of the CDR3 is TGCGCCAGCAGCCAAGGGACAGGGTCTGCAACTAATGAAAAACTGTTTTTT. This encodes CASSQGTGSATNEKLFF.

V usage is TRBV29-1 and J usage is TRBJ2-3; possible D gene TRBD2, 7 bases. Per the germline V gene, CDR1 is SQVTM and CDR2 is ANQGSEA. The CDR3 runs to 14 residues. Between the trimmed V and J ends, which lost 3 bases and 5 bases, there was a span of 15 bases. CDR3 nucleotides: TGCAGCGTTGAGGCGGGGGCTTCGGGAGATACGCAGTATTTT. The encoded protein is CSVEAGASGDTQYF.

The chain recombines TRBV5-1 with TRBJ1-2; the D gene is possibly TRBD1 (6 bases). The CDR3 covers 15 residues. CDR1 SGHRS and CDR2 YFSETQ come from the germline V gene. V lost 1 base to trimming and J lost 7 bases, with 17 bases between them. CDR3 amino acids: CASSLSALQGGGYTF. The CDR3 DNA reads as TGCGCCAGCAGCTTGTCAGCTTTACAGGGTGGTGGCTACACCTTC.

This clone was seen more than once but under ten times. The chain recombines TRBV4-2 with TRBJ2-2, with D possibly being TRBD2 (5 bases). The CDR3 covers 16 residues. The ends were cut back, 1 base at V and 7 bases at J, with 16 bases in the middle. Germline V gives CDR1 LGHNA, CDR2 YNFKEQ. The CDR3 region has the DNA TGTGCCAGCAGCCAAGCAGTCGCGGGCCGGGTCGGGGAGCTGTTTTTT. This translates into CASSQAVAGRVGELFF.

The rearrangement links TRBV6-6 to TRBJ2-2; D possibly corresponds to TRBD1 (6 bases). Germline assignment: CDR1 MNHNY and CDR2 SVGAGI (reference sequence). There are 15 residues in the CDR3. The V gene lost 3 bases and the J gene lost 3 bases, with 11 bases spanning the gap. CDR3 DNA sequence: TGTGCCAGCAGTTATCCAGGGGCTCACACCGGGGAGCTGTTTTTT. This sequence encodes CASSYPGAHTGELFF.

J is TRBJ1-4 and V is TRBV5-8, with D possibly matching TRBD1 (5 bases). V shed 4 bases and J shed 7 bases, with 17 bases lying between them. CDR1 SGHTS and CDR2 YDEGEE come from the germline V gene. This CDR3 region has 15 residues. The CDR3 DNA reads TGTGCCAGCAGCCCAGGGACTCCGCGGGGTGAAAAACTGTTTTTT. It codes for CASSPGTPRGEKLFF.

This chain's CDR3 is CASNGQGETEAFF. DNA for the CDR3: TGTGCCAGTAACGGACAGGGGGAAACTGAAGCTTTCTTT. The chain couples TRBV6-1 to TRBJ1-1, with 10 bases that match TRBD1. Germline V gene lookup returns CDR1 MNHNS and CDR2 SASEGT. This CDR3 region has 13 residues. V dropped 9 bases and J dropped 5; count of bases not matched to a gene: 6.

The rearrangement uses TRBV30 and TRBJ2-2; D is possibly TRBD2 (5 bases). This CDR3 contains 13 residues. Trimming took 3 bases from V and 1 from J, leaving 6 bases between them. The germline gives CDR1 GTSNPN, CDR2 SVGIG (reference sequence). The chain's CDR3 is CAWREVNTGELFF. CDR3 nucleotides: TGTGCCTGGAGGGAGGTGAACACCGGGGAGCTGTTTTTT. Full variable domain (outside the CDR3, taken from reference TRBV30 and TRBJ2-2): SQTIHQWPATLVQPVGSPLSLECTVEGTSNPNLYWYRQAAGRGLQLLFYSVGIGQISSEVPQNLSASRPQDRQFILSSKKLLLSDSGFYLCAWREVNTGELFFGEGSRLTVL.

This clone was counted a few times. In nucleotides, the CDR3 is TGTGCCAGCAGCTCGGACAGGGTAACAGATACGCAGTATTTT. It translates to CASSSDRVTDTQYF. This sequence joins TRBV7-9 and TRBJ2-3, with 8 bases that match TRBD1. J gave up 3 bases and V 4 bases, and 3 bases lay outside the gene matches. CDR1 and CDR2 from the germline V gene are SEHNR and FQNEAQ (reference sequence). This CDR3 has 14 residues.